This TCR beta chain was recorded in a study of blood T cell repertoires in COVID-19. Study summary: The United States, Italy and Spain provided the acute and convalescent COVID-19 samples. PBMCs, B-cell-depleted T cells, or T cells were the source of the cDNA or gDNA that made up the material.

Followed longitudinally, the Seattle patients had been enrolled during active infection. This CDR3 contains 15 residues. The germline V gene has CDR1 MNHEY and CDR2 SVGAGI. The ends were cut back, 0 bases at V and 0 bases at J, with 8 bases in the middle. The sample holds one count of this clone. The protocol was immunoSEQ multiplex PCR, while the TCRdb copy is restricted to in-frame clones and leaves out a portion. This table holds about 160,000 clones, around 87% found once. The V gene is TRBV6-5, the J gene TRBJ1-1, with D possibly being TRBD1 (5 bases). Sequencing was done on a sample of peripheral blood. The receptor comes from a man aged 55 to 70 with COVID-19, enrolled during active disease. CDR3 in DNA: TGTGCCAGCAGTTACTCGGGGCGGATGAACACTGAAGCTTTCTTT. This codes for CASSYSGRMNTEAFF.